The T cell receptor beta chain described here comes from a study of T cell responses to AZD1222 COVID-19 vaccine. V shed 6 bases and J shed 9 bases, with 21 bases lying between them. This CDR3 is built from 14 residues. Germline CDR1 MNHEY, CDR2 SMNVEV (reference sequence). Sequenced by immunoSEQ multiplex PCR; TCRdb stores in-frame clones only, minus some. The table has 140,000 or so clones, more than 85% seen once. Study results and limitations: CD4 TCRs covered the whole spike, strongest at regions 160-218 and 743-854. Recipients of AZD1222 seropositive at baseline numbered only five or six.

For this clone: Its matching antigen is unknown.

This clonotype was obtained from an adult who had recovered from COVID-19. The chain recombines TRBV27 with TRBJ2-7; D may correspond to TRBD1 or TRBD2 (5 bases each). The sequencing used peripheral blood, collected after recovery from COVID-19. The CDR3: CASSPGALFTGQYF. CDR3 bases: TGTGCCAGCAGCCCCGGGGCTCTCTTCACGGGGCAGTACTTC.